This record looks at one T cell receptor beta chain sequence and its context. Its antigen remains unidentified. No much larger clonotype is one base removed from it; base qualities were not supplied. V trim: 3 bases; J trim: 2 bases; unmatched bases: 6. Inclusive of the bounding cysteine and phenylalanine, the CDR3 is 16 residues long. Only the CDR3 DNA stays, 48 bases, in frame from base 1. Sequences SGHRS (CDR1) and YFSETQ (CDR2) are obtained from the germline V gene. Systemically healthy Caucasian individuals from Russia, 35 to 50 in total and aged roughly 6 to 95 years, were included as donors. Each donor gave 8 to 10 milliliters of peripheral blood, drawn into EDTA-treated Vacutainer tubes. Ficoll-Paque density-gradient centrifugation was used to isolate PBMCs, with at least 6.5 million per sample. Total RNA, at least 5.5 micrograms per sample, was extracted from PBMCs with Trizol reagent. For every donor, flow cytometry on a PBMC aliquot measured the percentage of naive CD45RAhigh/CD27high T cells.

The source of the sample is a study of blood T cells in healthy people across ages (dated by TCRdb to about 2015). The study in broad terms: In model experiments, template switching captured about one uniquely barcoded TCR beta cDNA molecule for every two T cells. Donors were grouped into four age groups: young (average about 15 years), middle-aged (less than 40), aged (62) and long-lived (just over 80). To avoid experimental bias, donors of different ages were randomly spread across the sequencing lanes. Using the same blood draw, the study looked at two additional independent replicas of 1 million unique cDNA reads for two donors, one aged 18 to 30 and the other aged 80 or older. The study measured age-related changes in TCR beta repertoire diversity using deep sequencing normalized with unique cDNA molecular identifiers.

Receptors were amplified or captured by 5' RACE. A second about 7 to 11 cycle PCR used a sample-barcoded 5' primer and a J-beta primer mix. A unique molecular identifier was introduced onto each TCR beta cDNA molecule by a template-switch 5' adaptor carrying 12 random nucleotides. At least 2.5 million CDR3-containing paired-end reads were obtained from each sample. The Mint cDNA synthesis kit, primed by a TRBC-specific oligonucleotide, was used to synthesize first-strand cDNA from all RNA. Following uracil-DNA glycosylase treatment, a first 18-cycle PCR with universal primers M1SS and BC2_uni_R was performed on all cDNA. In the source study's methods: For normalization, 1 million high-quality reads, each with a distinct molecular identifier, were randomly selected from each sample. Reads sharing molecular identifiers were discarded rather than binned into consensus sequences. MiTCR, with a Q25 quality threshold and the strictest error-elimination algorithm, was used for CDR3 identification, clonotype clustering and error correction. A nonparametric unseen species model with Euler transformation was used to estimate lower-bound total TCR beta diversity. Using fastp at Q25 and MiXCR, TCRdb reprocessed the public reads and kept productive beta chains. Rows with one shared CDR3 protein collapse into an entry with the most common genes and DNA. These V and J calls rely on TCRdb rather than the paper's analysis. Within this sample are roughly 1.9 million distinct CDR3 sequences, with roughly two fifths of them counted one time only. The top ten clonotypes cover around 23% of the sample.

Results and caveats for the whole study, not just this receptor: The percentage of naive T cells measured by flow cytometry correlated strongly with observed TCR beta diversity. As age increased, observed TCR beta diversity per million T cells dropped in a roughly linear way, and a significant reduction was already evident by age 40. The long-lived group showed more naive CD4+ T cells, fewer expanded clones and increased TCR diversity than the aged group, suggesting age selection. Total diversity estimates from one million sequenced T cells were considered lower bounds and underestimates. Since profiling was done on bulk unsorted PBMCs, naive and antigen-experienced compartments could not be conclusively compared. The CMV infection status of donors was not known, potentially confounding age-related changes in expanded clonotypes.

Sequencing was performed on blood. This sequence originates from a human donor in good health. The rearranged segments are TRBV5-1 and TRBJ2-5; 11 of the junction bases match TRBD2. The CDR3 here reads CASSYGLAGLQETQYF. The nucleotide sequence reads TGCGCCAGCAGCTACGGACTAGCGGGCCTACAAGAGACCCAGTACTTC.